The 13 T cell receptor beta chains listed next were all sequenced from one sample in a study of blood T cell repertoires in COVID-19. This table comes from immunoSEQ multiplex PCR, and its TCRdb copy is limited to in-frame clones, with some not included. The sample includes about 100,000 clones, roughly 90% of them seen just once. Source material: peripheral blood. The receptors were gathered from a human donor with active COVID-19. The donor label of this sample is uncertain.

The rearrangement links TRBV29-1 to TRBJ1-1; no clear D. The CDR3 runs 13 residues. V lost 3 bases and J 3 bases, leaving 11 bases between the germline ends. CDR1 is SQVTM, CDR2 ANQGSEA, per germline. In DNA, the CDR3 is TGCAGCGTTGACGGCGGGAGGTACACTGAAGCTTTCTTT. Translation gives CSVDGGRYTEAFF.

This chain links TRBV5-1 with TRBJ1-5; 7 bases map to TRBD1. J was trimmed by 5 bases and V by 4 bases; bases with no gene match: 9. Germline V lookup: CDR1 SGHRS, CDR2 YFSETQ. The CDR3 spans 15 residues. The CDR3 sequence is CASSQGGYQDQPQHF. The CDR3 bases are TGCGCCAGCAGCCAGGGGGGTTACCAGGATCAGCCCCAGCATTTT.

The J gene is TRBJ1-2, the V gene TRBV9; the D is unclear. The germline V gene has CDR1 SGDLS and CDR2 YYNGEE. This CDR3 has 15 residues. The germline V and J ends were trimmed by 2 bases and 3 bases, with 14 bases remaining between them. The CDR3 bases are TGTGCCAGCAGCGTTGGGCGGGAAACGGACTATGGCTACACCTTC. Residues: CASSVGRETDYGYTF.

The chain has TRBV6-1 and TRBJ2-4; the D gene is possibly TRBD2 (7 bases). This CDR3 is built from 14 residues. V lost 0 bases, J lost 7 bases, and 10 bases lay in between. Germline V CDR1 and CDR2: MNHNS, SASEGT. The CDR3 is CASSEAGGLNIQYF. CDR3 bases: TGTGCCAGCAGTGAAGCGGGGGGGCTTAACATTCAGTACTTC.

J is TRBJ2-1 and V is TRBV24-1; the match to TRBD2 covers 9 bases. The CDR3 consists of 16 residues. Losses at the gene ends were 2 bases for V and 8 bases for J; bases not matched to a gene: 9. CDR1 and CDR2 from the germline V gene are KGHDR and SFDVKD. The CDR3 nucleotides are TGTGCCACCAGTGATTCGCGGGGGGGTATGGTCTATGAGCAGTTCTTC. This sequence encodes CATSDSRGGMVYEQFF.

The rearrangement joins TRBV9 to TRBJ1-2; TRBD1 might be the D (5 bases). The germline V gene encodes CDR1 SGDLS and CDR2 YYNGEE. With 0 bases removed from V and 3 bases from J, the gap between germline ends came to 9 bases. The length of the CDR3 is 14 residues. The CDR3 bases are TGTGCCAGCAGCGTAGAGGCAGGGTACTATGGCTACACCTTC. Residues: CASSVEAGYYGYTF.

V and J are TRBV18 and TRBJ2-3; maybe TRBD2 (7 bases). This CDR3 spans 17 amino acids. Germline values: CDR1 KGHSH, CDR2 LQKENI. The germline V and J ends were trimmed by 1 base and 0 bases, with 14 bases remaining between them. For the CDR3, the DNA is TGTGCCAGCTCACCACTCAGCGGGACATCTAGCACAGATACGCAGTATTTT. Translating it yields CASSPLSGTSSTDTQYF.

The gene calls are TRBV6-2 or TRBV6-3 and TRBJ2-7, with D perhaps matching TRBD2 (5 bases). With 3 bases removed from V and 3 bases from J, the gap between germline ends came to 18 bases. The CDR3 consists of 16 residues. Germline values: CDR1 MNHEY, CDR2 SVGEGT. The CDR3 here is CASSYLAGEPFYEQYF. For the CDR3, the DNA is TGTGCCAGCAGTTATTTGGCGGGCGAGCCTTTCTACGAGCAGTACTTC.

The V gene is TRBV11-2, the J gene TRBJ2-5; D possibly corresponds to TRBD1 (6 bases). V was trimmed by 3 bases and J by 2 bases, leaving 22 bases between them. CDR1 and CDR2 (germline): SGHAT, FQNNGV. The length of the CDR3 is 18 residues. This CDR3 is CASSFRTGSGPGQETQYF. In DNA, the CDR3 is TGTGCCAGCAGCTTTCGCACAGGGAGTGGGCCAGGGCAAGAGACCCAGTACTTC. The variable domain in full, with the rest retrieved from reference TRBV11-2 and TRBJ2-5, is EAGVAQSPRYKIIEKRQSVAFWCNPISGHATLYWYQQILGQGPKLLIQFQNNGVVDDSQLPKDRFSAERLKGVDSTLKIQPAKLEDSAVYLCASSFRTGSGPGQETQYFGPGTRLLVL.

In its sample, this clone was seen once. The chain links TRBV2 to TRBJ2-3; D perhaps matches TRBD2 (7 bases). The CDR3 has 15 amino acids. Trimming took off 6 bases at V and 2 bases at J, with 15 bases between the two ends. Germline values: CDR1 SNHLY, CDR2 FYNNEI. CDR3 sequence (DNA): TGTGCCAGCAGCCCCGAGGGGGGGTACACAGATACGCAGTATTTT. This codes for CASSPEGGYTDTQYF.

The V call is TRBV28, the J call TRBJ1-1; the match to TRBD1 covers 7 bases. Germline-derived CDR1 and CDR2 are MDHEN and SYDVKM. Losses at the gene ends were 3 bases for V and 1 base for J; bases not matched to a gene: 2. This CDR3 is 14 amino acids long. The DNA for the CDR3 is TGTGCCAGCAGTTTCCGGACAGGGAACACTGAAGCTTTCTTT. The encoded protein is CASSFRTGNTEAFF.

The genes are TRBV15 and TRBJ2-1, with TRBD1 matching 7 bases. The V and J ends lost 3 bases and 5 bases, in that order; junction bases with no gene match: 4. CDR1 is LNHNV, CDR2 YYDKDF, per germline (reference sequence). CDR3 size: 14 residues. The chain's CDR3 is CATSSDRAHNEQFF. CDR3 coding DNA: TGTGCCACCAGCAGTGACAGGGCCCACAATGAGCAGTTCTTC.

CDR3 loop: CASSQEIVTEAFF. DNA for the CDR3: TGTGCCAGCAGCCAAGAAATAGTCACTGAAGCTTTCTTT. V usage is TRBV3-1 (or the pseudogene TRBV3-2) and J usage is TRBJ1-1; D ambiguous. V lost 0 bases to trimming and J lost 4 bases, with 6 bases between them. CDR3 size: 13 residues. The V gene's germline CDR1 is LGHDT and CDR2 YNNKEL (reference sequence).